The sequence of this T cell receptor (beta chain) was determined in a study of identical twins. The CDR3 runs to 14 residues. Germline V lookup: CDR1 MNHEY, CDR2 SMNVEV (reference sequence). With 3 bases removed from V and 5 bases from J, the gap between germline ends came to 10 bases. Findings of the study overall: Those out-of-frame alpha sequences shared by twins showed an excess of low generation probability.

TCRdb reanalysed the 5' RACE reads using MiXCR and keeps one entry per CDR3 protein. The sample has roughly 630,000 distinct CDR3 sequences, about 7.1% seen once. Concerning this clonotype itself: Its specificity is not known.

The sample was also reused in another study, on yellow fever vaccine responses in identical twins.

The chain recombines TRBV27 with TRBJ2-2; D may be TRBD1 (5 bases). Input material: PBMCs. The TCR was taken from a young woman in good health. In DNA, the CDR3 is TGTGCCAGCAGTTTTGGCAGGGAAACCGGGGAGCTGTTTTTT. It encodes CASSFGRETGELFF.